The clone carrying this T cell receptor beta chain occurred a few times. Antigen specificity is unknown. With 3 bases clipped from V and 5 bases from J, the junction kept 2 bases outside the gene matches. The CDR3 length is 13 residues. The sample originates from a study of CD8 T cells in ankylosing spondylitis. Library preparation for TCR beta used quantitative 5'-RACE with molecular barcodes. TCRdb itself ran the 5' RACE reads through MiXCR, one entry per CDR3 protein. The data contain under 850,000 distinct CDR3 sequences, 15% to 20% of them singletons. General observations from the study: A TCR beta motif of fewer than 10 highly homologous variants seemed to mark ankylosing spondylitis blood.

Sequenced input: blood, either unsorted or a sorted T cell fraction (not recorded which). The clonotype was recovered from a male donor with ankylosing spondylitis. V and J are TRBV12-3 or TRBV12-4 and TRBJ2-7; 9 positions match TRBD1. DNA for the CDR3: TGTGCCAGCAGTTTGCGGGACAGGGACGAGCAGTACTTC. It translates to CASSLRDRDEQYF.